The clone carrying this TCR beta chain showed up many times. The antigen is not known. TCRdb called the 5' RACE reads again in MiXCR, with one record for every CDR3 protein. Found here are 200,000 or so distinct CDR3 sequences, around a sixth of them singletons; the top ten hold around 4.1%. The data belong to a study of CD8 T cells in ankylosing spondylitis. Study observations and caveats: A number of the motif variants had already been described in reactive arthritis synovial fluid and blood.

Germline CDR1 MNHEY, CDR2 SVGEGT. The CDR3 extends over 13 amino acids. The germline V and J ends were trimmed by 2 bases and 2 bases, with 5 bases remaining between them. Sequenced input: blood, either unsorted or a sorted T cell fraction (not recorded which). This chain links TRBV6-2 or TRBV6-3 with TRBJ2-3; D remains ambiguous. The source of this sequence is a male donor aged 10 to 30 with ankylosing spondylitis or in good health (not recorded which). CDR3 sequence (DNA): TGTGCCAGCAGTTACCCGTCCACAGATACGCAGTATTTT. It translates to CASSYPSTDTQYF.